Listed below are T cell receptor beta chains from one sample, sequenced in a study of identical twins. TCRdb re-analysed the 5' RACE reads in MiXCR, keeping a single row per CDR3 protein. Found here are about 260,000 distinct CDR3 sequences, 5.5% to 8% of them singletons; the top ten hold roughly 3.6%. The same specimen was also included in a second study, on yellow fever vaccine responses in identical twins.

Sample: memory (CD45RO+) T cells sorted from blood. These receptors all stem from a woman aged 18-30 years in good health. Both conserved end residues are part of each CDR3. D genes are given only for firm matches. Expanded clones are given a class, and other clones once, few, many or no size at all.

many	.	TRBV2	TRBJ1-5	CASSGNSYSNQPQHF	TGTGCCAGCAGCGGAAATAGCTATAGCAATCAGCCCCAGCATTTT
few	.	TRBV3-1	TRBJ1-2	CASSQRGAGGYTF	TGTGCCAGCAGCCAACGGGGCGCGGGGGGCTACACCTTC
.	.	TRBV6-5	TRBJ1-4	CASSWALHNEKLFF	TGTGCCAGCAGTTGGGCCCTACATAATGAAAAACTGTTTTTT
.	TRBD1	TRBV15	TRBJ2-7	CATSRGQGSSEQYF	TGTGCCACCAGCAGAGGACAGGGTTCTTCCGAGCAGTACTTC
.	TRBD1	TRBV2	TRBJ1-6	CASSETGEYSPLHF	TGTGCCAGCAGTGAAACAGGGGAGTATTCACCCCTCCACTTT
few	.	TRBV28	TRBJ2-3	CASSFGLDTQYF	TGTGCCAGCAGTTTTGGGTTGGATACGCAGTATTTT
many	TRBD2	TRBV10-3	TRBJ2-1	CAIAPGGNNEQFF	TGTGCCATCGCCCCGGGGGGAAACAATGAGCAGTTCTTC
many	TRBD1	TRBV29-1	TRBJ1-2	CSVEPIAGTGYGYTF	TGCAGCGTTGAACCAATAGCCGGGACAGGGTATGGCTACACCTTC
.	.	TRBV6-1	TRBJ2-7	CASSDRGAKEQYF	TGTGCCAGCAGTGACAGGGGAGCGAAAGAGCAGTACTTC
few	.	TRBV6-1	TRBJ1-1	CASSKMGSPNTEAFF	TGTGCCAGCAGCAAAATGGGGTCCCCGAACACTGAAGCTTTCTTT
many	TRBD2	TRBV5-1	TRBJ2-1	CASSPAIAGGVYNEQFF	TGCGCCAGCAGCCCGGCGATAGCGGGAGGAGTCTACAATGAGCAGTTCTTC
.	.	TRBV10-3	TRBJ1-1	CAISEGDEAFF	TGTGCCATCAGTGAGGGAGATGAAGCTTTCTTT
many	.	TRBV6-5	TRBJ1-1	CASSYYWNTEAFF	TGTGCCAGCAGTTACTATTGGAACACTGAAGCTTTCTTT
few	.	TRBV4-1	TRBJ1-4	CASSQILNEKLFF	TGCGCCAGCAGCCAGATCCTTAATGAAAAACTGTTTTTT
many	.	TRBV28	TRBJ2-5	CASSPLREETQYF	TGTGCCAGCAGTCCTCTTAGGGAAGAGACCCAGTACTTC
many	TRBD1	TRBV24-1	TRBJ1-5	CAITGGACRQPQHF	TGTGCCATTACAGGGGGCGCCTGTCGGCAGCCCCAGCATTTT
many	.	TRBV10-3	TRBJ2-1	CAIAPGTESYNEQFF	TGTGCCATCGCCCCCGGAACAGAGAGTTACAATGAGCAGTTCTTC
.	.	TRBV14	TRBJ1-6	CASSQEGRFYNSPLHF	TGTGCCAGCAGCCAAGAGGGACGGTTCTATAATTCACCCCTCCACTTT
.	.	TRBV7-7	TRBJ2-3	CASSPGTAMNTQYF	TGTGCCAGCAGCCCGGGGACCGCAATGAATACGCAGTATTTT
few	.	TRBV20-1	TRBJ1-5	CSAREGVLGQPQHF	TGCAGTGCTAGGGAGGGGGTACTAGGACAGCCCCAGCATTTT
few	.	TRBV20-1	TRBJ1-2	CSALLGYGYTF	TGCAGTGCCCTGCTTGGCTATGGCTACACCTTC
many	.	TRBV5-1	TRBJ2-3	CASSPRDNTDTQYF	TGCGCCAGCAGCCCACGGGACAACACAGATACGCAGTATTTT
few	TRBD2	TRBV5-1	TRBJ2-5	CASSPSGGRVETQYF	TGCGCCAGCAGCCCCTCTGGGGGGAGGGTCGAGACCCAGTACTTC
many	.	TRBV25-1	TRBJ2-2	CASSVQNTGELFF	TGTGCCAGCAGTGTCCAGAACACCGGGGAGCTGTTTTTT
many	TRBD2	TRBV5-1	TRBJ2-1	CASSLDGSGSTNEQFF	TGCGCCAGCAGCTTGGATGGTAGCGGGAGTACGAATGAGCAGTTCTTC
many	.	TRBV9	TRBJ2-2	CASSVAGAGGELFF	TGTGCCAGCAGCGTAGCTGGGGCAGGCGGGGAGCTGTTTTTT
few	TRBD1	TRBV10-3	TRBJ1-5	CASSGDRIQPQHF	TGTGCCTCTTCAGGGGACAGGATTCAGCCCCAGCATTTT
few	TRBD1	TRBV4-1	TRBJ1-1	CASSQDGQGGTEAFF	TGCGCCAGCAGCCAAGATGGGCAGGGGGGCACTGAAGCTTTCTTT
few	TRBD1	TRBV18	TRBJ1-1	CASSPRPTGLNTEAFF	TGTGCCAGCTCACCACGCCCGACAGGGTTGAACACTGAAGCTTTCTTT
.	TRBD1	TRBV20-1	TRBJ2-7	CSATRRDSEQYF	TGCAGTGCCACGCGCCGGGACAGCGAGCAGTACTTC
.	TRBD2	TRBV20-1	TRBJ2-1	CSAGRTSGLGHNEQFF	TGCAGTGCTGGAAGGACTAGCGGGCTGGGGCACAATGAGCAGTTCTTC
.	TRBD2	TRBV7-8	TRBJ2-4	CASTRLAGGGNIQYF	TGTGCCAGCACCCGACTAGCGGGAGGCGGAAACATTCAGTACTTC
.	.	TRBV29-1	TRBJ1-1	CSVEASGHHTEAFF	TGCAGCGTTGAAGCTTCTGGACATCACACTGAAGCTTTCTTT
few	.	TRBV14	TRBJ2-3	CASSQALDTQYF	TGTGCCAGCAGCCAAGCTCTAGATACGCAGTATTTT
many	TRBD2	TRBV6-5	TRBJ2-3	CASSSPGLAAGTDTQYF	TGTGCCAGCAGTTCCCCGGGACTAGCGGCGGGCACAGATACGCAGTATTTT
few	TRBD2	TRBV5-1	TRBJ2-1	CASDPGGYSYNEQFF	TGCGCCAGCGACCCGGGGGGTTACTCCTACAATGAGCAGTTCTTC
many	.	TRBV12-3/TRBV12-4	TRBJ2-1	CASRDQQGLRVFF	TGTGCCAGCAGAGACCAGCAGGGCCTTAGGGTGTTCTTC
few	TRBD1	TRBV13	TRBJ2-3	CASSQLRDSVVFGLKWSTDTQYF	TGTGCCAGCAGCCAGCTCCGGGACAGCGTAGTTTTTGGGCTTAAGTGGAGCACAGATACGCAGTATTTT
many	TRBD1	TRBV9	TRBJ2-2	CASSGTGGSGELFF	TGTGCCAGTTCCGGGACAGGGGGATCCGGGGAGCTGTTTTTT
once	.	TRBV18	TRBJ2-4	CASRQGEMKNIQYF	TGTGCCAGCAGGCAAGGGGAAATGAAAAACATTCAGTACTTC
few	.	TRBV6-1	TRBJ2-1	CASKGASSAGINEQFF	TGTGCCAGCAAGGGAGCATCGTCGGCAGGGATCAATGAGCAGTTCTTC
many	TRBD1	TRBV12-3/TRBV12-4	TRBJ1-1	CASSLGGTGYTEAFF	TGTGCCAGCAGTTTAGGGGGGACAGGTTACACTGAAGCTTTCTTT
many	TRBD2	TRBV28	TRBJ2-7	CASSLGGAGGSYEQYF	TGTGCCAGCAGTTTAGGGGGAGCGGGGGGGTCCTACGAGCAGTACTTC
many	TRBD2	TRBV24-1	TRBJ2-3	CATSPEAGRSDTQYF	TGTGCCACCAGCCCGGAAGCGGGAAGATCAGATACGCAGTATTTT
many	.	TRBV25-1	TRBJ2-3	CASSVGVLRADTQYF	TGTGCCAGCAGTGTTGGGGTTCTGCGGGCAGATACGCAGTATTTT
many	TRBD2	TRBV5-1	TRBJ2-1	CASSEAGTSGHNEQFF	TGCGCCAGCAGCGAAGCCGGGACTAGCGGACACAATGAGCAGTTCTTC
.	TRBD1	TRBV11-2	TRBJ1-1	CASSAGQHTEAFF	TGTGCCAGCAGCGCGGGACAGCACACTGAAGCTTTCTTT